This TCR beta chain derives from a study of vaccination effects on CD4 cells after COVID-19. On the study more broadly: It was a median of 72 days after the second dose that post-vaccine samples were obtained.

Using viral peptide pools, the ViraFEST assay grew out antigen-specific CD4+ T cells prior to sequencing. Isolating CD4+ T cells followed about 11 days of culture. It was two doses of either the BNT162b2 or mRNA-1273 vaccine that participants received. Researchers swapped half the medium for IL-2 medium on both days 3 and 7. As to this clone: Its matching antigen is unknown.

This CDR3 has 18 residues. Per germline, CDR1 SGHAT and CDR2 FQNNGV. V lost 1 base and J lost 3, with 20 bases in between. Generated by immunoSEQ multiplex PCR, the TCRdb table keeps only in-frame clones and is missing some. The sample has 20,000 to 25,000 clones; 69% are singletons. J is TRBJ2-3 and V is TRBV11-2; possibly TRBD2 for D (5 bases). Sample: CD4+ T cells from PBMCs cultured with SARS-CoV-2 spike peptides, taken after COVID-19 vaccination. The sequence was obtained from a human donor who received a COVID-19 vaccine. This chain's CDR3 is CASSLGYIAGPTTDTQYF. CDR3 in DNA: TGTGCCAGCAGCTTAGGTTACATCGCGGGTCCAACGACAGATACGCAGTATTTT.